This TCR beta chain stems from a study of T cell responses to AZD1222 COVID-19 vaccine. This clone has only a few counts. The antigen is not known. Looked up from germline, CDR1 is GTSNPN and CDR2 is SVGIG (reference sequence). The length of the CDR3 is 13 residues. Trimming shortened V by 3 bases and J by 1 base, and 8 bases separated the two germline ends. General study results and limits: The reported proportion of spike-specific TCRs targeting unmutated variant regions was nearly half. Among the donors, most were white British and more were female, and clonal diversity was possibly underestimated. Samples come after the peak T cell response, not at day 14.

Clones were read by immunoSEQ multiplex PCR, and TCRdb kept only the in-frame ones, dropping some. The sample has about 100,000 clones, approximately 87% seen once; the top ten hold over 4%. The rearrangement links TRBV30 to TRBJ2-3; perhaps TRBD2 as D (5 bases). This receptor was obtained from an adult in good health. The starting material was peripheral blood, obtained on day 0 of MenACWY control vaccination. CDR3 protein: CAWRVGGTDTQYF. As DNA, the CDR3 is TGTGCCTGGAGGGTCGGGGGCACAGATACGCAGTATTTT. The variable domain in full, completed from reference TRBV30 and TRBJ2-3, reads SQTIHQWPATLVQPVGSPLSLECTVEGTSNPNLYWYRQAAGRGLQLLFYSVGIGQISSEVPQNLSASRPQDRQFILSSKKLLLSDSGFYLCAWRVGGTDTQYFGPGTRLTVL.